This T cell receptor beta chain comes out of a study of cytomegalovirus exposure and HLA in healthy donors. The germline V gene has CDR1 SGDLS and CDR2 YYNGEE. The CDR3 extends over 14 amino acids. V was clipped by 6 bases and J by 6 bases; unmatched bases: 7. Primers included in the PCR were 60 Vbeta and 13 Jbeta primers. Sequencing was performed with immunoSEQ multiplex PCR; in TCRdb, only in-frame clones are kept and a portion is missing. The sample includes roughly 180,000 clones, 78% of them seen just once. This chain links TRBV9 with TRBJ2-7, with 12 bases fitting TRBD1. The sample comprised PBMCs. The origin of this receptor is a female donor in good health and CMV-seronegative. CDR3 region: CASTKGQGASEQYF. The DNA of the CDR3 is TGTGCCAGCACCAAGGGACAGGGGGCGTCCGAGCAGTACTTC.